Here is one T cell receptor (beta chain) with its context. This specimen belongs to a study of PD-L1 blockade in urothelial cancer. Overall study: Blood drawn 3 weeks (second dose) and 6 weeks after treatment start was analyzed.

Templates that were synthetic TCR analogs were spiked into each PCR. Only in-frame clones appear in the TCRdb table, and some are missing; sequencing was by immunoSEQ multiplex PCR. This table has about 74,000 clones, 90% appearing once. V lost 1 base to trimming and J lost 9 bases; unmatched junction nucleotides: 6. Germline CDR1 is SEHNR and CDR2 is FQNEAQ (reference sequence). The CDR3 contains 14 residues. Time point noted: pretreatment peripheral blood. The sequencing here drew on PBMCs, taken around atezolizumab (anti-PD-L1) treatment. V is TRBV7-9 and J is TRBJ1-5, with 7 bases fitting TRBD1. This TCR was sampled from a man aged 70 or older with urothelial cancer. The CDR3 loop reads CASSLDGGGLPQHF. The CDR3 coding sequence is TGTGCCAGCAGCTTAGATGGAGGGGGCCTGCCCCAGCATTTT.